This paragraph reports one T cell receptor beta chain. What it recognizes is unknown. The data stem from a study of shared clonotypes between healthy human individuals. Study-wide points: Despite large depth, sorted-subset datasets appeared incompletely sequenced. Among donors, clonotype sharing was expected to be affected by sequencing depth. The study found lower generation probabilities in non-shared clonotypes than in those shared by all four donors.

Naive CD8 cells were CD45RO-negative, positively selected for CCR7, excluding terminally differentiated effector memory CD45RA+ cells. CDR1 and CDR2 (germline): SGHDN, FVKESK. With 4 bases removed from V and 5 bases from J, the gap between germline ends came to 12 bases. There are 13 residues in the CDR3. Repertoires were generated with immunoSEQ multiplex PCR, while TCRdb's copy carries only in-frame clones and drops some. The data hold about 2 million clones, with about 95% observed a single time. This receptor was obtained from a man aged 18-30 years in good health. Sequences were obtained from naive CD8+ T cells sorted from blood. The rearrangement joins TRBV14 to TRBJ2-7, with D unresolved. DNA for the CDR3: TGTGCCAGCAGCCCGGTGGATCTCCACGAGCAGTACTTC. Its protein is CASSPVDLHEQYF.